This TCR beta chain originates from a study of technical replicates of blood from a few donors. V gave up 3 bases and J gave up 8 bases, with 8 bases separating them. CDR1 is LGHNA and CDR2 is YNFKEQ in the germline V gene. The CDR3 length is 12 residues. The protocol was immunoSEQ multiplex PCR, while the TCRdb copy is restricted to in-frame clones and leaves out a portion. This sample has some 90,000 clones; roughly 95% occur once, and the top ten carry roughly 0.34%. This clonotype was sampled from a human donor in good health. The specimen sequenced was T cells isolated from PBMCs. J is TRBJ2-1 and V is TRBV4-2; the D gene is possibly TRBD2 (5 bases). CDR3 in amino acids: CASSQIGDEQFF. Here the CDR3 DNA reads TGTGCCAGCAGCCAGATCGGGGATGAGCAGTTCTTC.